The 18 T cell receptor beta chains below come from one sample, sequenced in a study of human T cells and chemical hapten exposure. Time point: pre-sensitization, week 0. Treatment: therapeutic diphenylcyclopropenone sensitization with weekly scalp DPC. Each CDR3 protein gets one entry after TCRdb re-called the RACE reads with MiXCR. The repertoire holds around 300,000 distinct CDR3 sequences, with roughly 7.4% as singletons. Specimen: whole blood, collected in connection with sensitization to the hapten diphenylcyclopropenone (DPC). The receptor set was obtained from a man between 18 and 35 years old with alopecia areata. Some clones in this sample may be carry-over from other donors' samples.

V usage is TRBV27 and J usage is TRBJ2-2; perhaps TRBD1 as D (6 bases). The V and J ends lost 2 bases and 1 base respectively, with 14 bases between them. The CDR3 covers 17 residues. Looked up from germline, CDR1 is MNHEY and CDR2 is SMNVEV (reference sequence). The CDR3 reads CASSLTYRDVNTGELFF. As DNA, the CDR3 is TGTGCCAGCAGTTTAACATACAGGGACGTGAACACCGGGGAGCTGTTTTTT.

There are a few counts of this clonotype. CDR3 nucleotides: TGTGCCAGCAGCTGGGACCGGGACAGGGGAACTAATGAAAAACTGTTTTTT. This translates into CASSWDRDRGTNEKLFF. V gene TRBV5-6 combines with J gene TRBJ1-4; TRBD1 matches 10 bases. Per the germline V gene, CDR1 is SGHDT and CDR2 is YYEEEE. V lost 3 bases, J lost 1 base, and 6 bases stayed unmatched. The CDR3 contains 17 residues.

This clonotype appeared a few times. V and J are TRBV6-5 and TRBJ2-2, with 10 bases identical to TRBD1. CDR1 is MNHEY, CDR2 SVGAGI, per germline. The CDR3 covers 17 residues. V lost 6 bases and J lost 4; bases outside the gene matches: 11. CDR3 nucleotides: TGTGCCAGCAGAAACCCCCCGACAGGGGGCTTCACCGGGGAGCTGTTTTTT. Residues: CASRNPPTGGFTGELFF.

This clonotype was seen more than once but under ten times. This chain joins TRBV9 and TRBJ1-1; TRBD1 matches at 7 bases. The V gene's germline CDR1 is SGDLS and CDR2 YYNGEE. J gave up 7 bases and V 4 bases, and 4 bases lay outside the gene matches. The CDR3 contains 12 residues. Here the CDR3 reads CASSSTGIEAFF. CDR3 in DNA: TGTGCCAGCAGCTCGACAGGGATTGAAGCTTTCTTT.

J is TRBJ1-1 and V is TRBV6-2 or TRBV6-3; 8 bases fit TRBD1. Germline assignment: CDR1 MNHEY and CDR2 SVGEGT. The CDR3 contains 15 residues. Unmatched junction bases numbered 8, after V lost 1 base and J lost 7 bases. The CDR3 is CASSYFRGPRGEAFF. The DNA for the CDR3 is TGTGCCAGCAGTTACTTCAGGGGGCCCAGGGGTGAAGCTTTCTTT.

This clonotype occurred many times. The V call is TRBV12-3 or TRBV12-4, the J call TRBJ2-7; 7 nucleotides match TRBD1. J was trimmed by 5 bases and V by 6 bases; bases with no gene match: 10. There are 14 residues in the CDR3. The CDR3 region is CASSLGGAAHEQYV. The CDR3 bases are TGTGCCAGCAGCCTAGGGGGCGCGGCCCACGAGCAGTACGTC.

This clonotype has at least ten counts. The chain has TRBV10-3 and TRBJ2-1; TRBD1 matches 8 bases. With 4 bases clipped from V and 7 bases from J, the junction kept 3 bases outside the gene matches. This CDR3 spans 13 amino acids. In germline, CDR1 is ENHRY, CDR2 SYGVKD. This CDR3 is CAISATGGNEQFF. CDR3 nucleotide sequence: TGTGCCATCAGTGCAACAGGGGGAAATGAGCAGTTCTTC.

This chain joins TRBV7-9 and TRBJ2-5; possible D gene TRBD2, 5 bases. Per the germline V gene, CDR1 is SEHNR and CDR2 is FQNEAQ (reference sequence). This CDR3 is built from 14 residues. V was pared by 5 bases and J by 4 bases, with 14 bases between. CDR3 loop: CASSPRAGRETQYF. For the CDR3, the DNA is TGTGCCAGCAGCCCCCGTGCGGGTCGAGAGACCCAGTACTTC.

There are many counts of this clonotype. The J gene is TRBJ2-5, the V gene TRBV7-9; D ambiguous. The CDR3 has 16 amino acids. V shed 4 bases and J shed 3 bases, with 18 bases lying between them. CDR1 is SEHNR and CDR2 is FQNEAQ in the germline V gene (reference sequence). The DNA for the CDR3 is TGTGCCAGCAGCTGGGGTTGGACCGCATCTGAAGAGACCCAGTACTTC. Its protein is CASSWGWTASEETQYF.

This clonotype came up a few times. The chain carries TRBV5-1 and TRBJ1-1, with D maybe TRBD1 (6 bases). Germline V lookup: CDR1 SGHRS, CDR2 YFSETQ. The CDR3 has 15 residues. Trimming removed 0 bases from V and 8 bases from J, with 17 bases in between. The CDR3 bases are TGCGCCAGCAGCTTGGCTCCAGGGGCTGGCTTCGAAGCTTTCTTT. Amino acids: CASSLAPGAGFEAFF.

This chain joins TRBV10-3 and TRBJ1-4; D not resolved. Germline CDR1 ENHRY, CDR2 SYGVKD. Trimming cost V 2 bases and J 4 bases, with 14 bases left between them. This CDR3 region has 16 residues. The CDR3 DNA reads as TGTGCCATCAGTGAGCAACGGGTCAGCCGTAATGAAAAACTGTTTTTT. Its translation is CAISEQRVSRNEKLFF.

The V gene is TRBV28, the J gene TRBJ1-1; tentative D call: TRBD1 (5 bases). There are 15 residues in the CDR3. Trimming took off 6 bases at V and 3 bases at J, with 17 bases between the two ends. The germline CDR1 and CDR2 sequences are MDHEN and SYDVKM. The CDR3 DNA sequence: TGTGCCAGCAGGCCGGATACCAGGGCGTACACTGAAGCTTTCTTT. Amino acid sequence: CASRPDTRAYTEAFF.

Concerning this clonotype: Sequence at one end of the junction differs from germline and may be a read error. CDR3 sequence reads: CTSSQGPRTGTYNYGYTF. CDR3 nucleotides: TGTACCAGCAGCCAGGGACCTCGAACAGGGACCTATAACTATGGCTACACCTTC. The rearrangement links TRBV28 to TRBJ1-2; D might be TRBD1 (6 bases). CDR1 is MDHEN and CDR2 is SYDVKM in the germline V gene. This CDR3 is built from 18 residues.

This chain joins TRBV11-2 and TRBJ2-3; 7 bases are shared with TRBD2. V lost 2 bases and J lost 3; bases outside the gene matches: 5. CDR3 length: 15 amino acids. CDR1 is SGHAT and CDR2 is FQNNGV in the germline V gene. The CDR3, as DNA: TGTGCCAGCAGCTTAACCAGCGGGGCGACAGATACGCAGTATTTT. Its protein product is CASSLTSGATDTQYF.

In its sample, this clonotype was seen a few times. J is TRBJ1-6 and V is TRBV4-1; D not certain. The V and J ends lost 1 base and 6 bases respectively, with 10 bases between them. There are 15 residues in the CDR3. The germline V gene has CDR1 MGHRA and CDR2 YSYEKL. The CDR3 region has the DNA TGCGCCAGCAGCCAAGTAAGGCAGCTTAATTCACCCCTCCACTTT. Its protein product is CASSQVRQLNSPLHF.

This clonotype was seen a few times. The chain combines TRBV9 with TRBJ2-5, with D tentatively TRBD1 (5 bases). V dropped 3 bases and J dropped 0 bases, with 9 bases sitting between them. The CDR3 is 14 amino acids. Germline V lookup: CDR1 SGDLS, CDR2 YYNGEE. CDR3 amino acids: CASSAQVNQETQYF. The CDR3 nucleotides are TGTGCCAGCAGCGCACAGGTTAACCAAGAGACCCAGTACTTC. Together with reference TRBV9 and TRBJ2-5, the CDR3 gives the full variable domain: DSGVTQTPKHLITATGQRVTLRCSPRSGDLSVYWYQQSLDQGLQFLIQYYNGEERAKGNILERFSAQQFPDLHSELNLSSLELGDSALYFCASSAQVNQETQYFGPGTRLLVL.

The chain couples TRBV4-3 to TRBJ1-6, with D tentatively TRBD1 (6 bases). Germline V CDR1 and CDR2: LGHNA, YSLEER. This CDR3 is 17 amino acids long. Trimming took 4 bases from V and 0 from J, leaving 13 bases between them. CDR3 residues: CASSPVGGSSYNSPLHF. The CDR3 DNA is TGCGCCAGCAGCCCTGTAGGGGGGAGCTCCTATAATTCACCCCTCCACTTT.

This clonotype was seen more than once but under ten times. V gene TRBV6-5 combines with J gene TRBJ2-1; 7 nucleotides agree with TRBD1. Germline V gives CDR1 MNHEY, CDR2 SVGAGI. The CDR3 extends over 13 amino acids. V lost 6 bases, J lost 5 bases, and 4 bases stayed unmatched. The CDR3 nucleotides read TGTGCCAGCAGGATGACAGGGAACAATGAGCAGTTCTTC. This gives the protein CASRMTGNNEQFF.